A selection of T cell receptor beta chains follows, all from one sample in a study of control samples from healthy donors and cancer patients. Data came from immunoSEQ multiplex PCR; TCRdb stores just in-frame clones and leaves some out. The sample yields about 140,000 clones, 85% to 90% seen once. Specimen: blood. The receptors originated from a man aged 18 to 30 in good health. Each CDR3 is given with its conserved first and last residue. The order of the fields is clone size, J gene, D gene, V gene, CDR3 protein, CDR3 DNA. The D gene is left open where the match is weak. Only some rows state a clone size, as once, few, many or a class for expanded clones.

size: -
J: TRBJ1-4
D: -
V: TRBV7-9
CDR3: CASSDQGLNNEKLFF
DNA: TGTGCCAGCAGCGACCAGGGGTTGAATAATGAAAAACTGTTTTTT

size: -
J: TRBJ2-7
D: -
V: TRBV10-3
CDR3: CATGTASYEQYF
DNA: TGTGCCACTGGAACAGCGTCCTACGAGCAGTACTTC

size: once
J: TRBJ2-4
D: -
V: TRBV12-5
CDR3: CASGFTRAF
DNA: TGTGCTAGTGGTTTTACCCGGGCTTTC

size: -
J: TRBJ2-1
D: -
V: TRBV5-6
CDR3: CASSLVRDEQFF
DNA: TGTGCCAGCAGCTTGGTGCGGGATGAGCAGTTCTTC

size: -
J: TRBJ1-1
D: TRBD1
V: TRBV7-9
CDR3: CASSFQGGNTEAFF
DNA: TGTGCCAGCAGCTTCCAGGGGGGGAACACTGAAGCTTTCTTT

size: -
J: TRBJ1-1
D: -
V: TRBV29-1
CDR3: CSAGGEAFF
DNA: TGCAGCGCGGGGGGGGAAGCTTTCTTT

size: -
J: TRBJ1-1
D: TRBD1
V: TRBV28
CDR3: CASSQGQGVTEAFF
DNA: TGTGCCAGCAGTCAGGGACAGGGTGTCACTGAAGCTTTCTTT

size: -
J: TRBJ1-2
D: -
V: TRBV7-8
CDR3: CASSLDPLSGYGYTF
DNA: TGTGCCAGCAGCTTAGACCCGCTTTCGGGCTATGGCTACACCTTC

size: -
J: TRBJ2-1
D: -
V: TRBV10-2
CDR3: CASRDGVGSYNEQFF
DNA: TGCGCCAGCAGGGACGGGGTGGGGTCCTACAATGAGCAGTTCTTC

size: -
J: TRBJ1-5
D: -
V: TRBV2
CDR3: CASSVREIGNQPQHF
DNA: TGTGCCAGCAGTGTCAGGGAGATTGGCAATCAGCCCCAGCATTTT

size: -
J: TRBJ2-1
D: TRBD2
V: TRBV7-9
CDR3: CASSLGASGGAGEQFF
DNA: TGTGCCAGCAGCTTAGGGGCTAGCGGGGGGGCCGGAGAGCAGTTCTTC

size: -
J: TRBJ1-1
D: -
V: TRBV19
CDR3: CASSIGRGRRNTEAFF
DNA: TGTGCCAGTAGTATAGGACGGGGAAGAAGGAACACTGAAGCTTTCTTT

size: -
J: TRBJ2-5
D: TRBD2
V: TRBV11-2
CDR3: CASSLRLAGGPGETQYF
DNA: TGTGCCAGCAGCCTTCGACTAGCGGGGGGTCCGGGTGAGACCCAGTACTTC

size: -
J: TRBJ2-1
D: TRBD2
V: TRBV4-2
CDR3: CASSQTTGLAGGSYNEQFF
DNA: TGTGCCAGCAGCCAAACCACAGGACTAGCGGGAGGCTCCTACAATGAGCAGTTCTTC

size: once
J: TRBJ2-1
D: -
V: TRBV7-8
CDR3: CASSPEDNYNEQFF
DNA: TGTGCCAGCAGCCCAGAGGACAATTACAATGAGCAGTTCTTC

size: -
J: TRBJ1-1
D: -
V: TRBV12-3/TRBV12-4
CDR3: CASSPPSTEAFF
DNA: TGTGCCAGCAGCCCCCCGAGCACTGAAGCTTTCTTT

size: -
J: TRBJ2-3
D: TRBD1
V: TRBV19
CDR3: CASRRGGDTDTQYF
DNA: TGTGCCAGTAGGAGAGGGGGCGACACAGATACGCAGTATTTT

size: -
J: TRBJ1-2
D: TRBD1
V: TRBV2
CDR3: CAIQEGQGVVGYTF
DNA: TGTGCCATCCAGGAGGGACAGGGGGTGGTTGGCTACACCTTC

size: once
J: TRBJ1-6
D: TRBD1
V: TRBV28
CDR3: CASSLGPGQGGSYNSPLHF
DNA: TGTGCCAGCTCTTTAGGGCCCGGACAGGGAGGGTCCTATAATTCACCCCTCCACTTT

size: -
J: TRBJ2-2
D: -
V: TRBV9
CDR3: CASSVDDNTGELFF
DNA: TGTGCCAGCAGCGTAGACGATAACACCGGGGAGCTGTTTTTT

size: -
J: TRBJ1-2
D: TRBD1
V: TRBV30
CDR3: CAWSRLLGGGGYGYTF
DNA: TGTGCCTGGAGTCGTCTTCTAGGGGGCGGCGGCTATGGCTACACCTTC

size: -
J: TRBJ2-4
D: -
V: TRBV27
CDR3: CASSFGDTNIQYF
DNA: TGTGCCAGCAGTTTCGGGGACACTAACATTCAGTACTTC

size: -
J: TRBJ2-4
D: -
V: TRBV3-1/TRBV3-2
CDR3: CASSQGAGPKNIQYF
DNA: TGTGCCAGCAGCCAAGGGGCCGGACCCAAAAACATTCAGTACTTC

size: -
J: TRBJ1-2
D: -
V: TRBV2
CDR3: CASTVIGVDGYTF
DNA: TGTGCCAGCACCGTAATCGGGGTGGATGGCTACACCTTC

size: -
J: TRBJ2-2
D: TRBD2
V: TRBV28
CDR3: CASSSGGGNTGELFF
DNA: TGTGCCAGCAGTTCGGGCGGGGGAAACACCGGGGAGCTGTTTTTT

size: -
J: TRBJ2-7
D: TRBD1
V: TRBV19
CDR3: CASTAGTGGSEQYF
DNA: TGTGCCAGTACCGCGGGGACAGGGGGCTCAGAGCAGTACTTC